This entry describes one T cell receptor beta chain. Antigen: not known. This entry is derived from a study of T cell responses to AZD1222 COVID-19 vaccine. Study-wide results and limits: White British donors predominated, females outnumbered males, and clonal diversity was possibly underestimated. Across spike, vaccine-associated CD4 TCRs were found, dominant at 160-218 and 743-854.

The CDR3 spans 14 residues. The junction had 5 bases not matched to a gene; V was cut back by 4 bases and J by 5 bases. Germline V lookup: CDR1 SGHTS, CDR2 YDEGEE. Clones were read by immunoSEQ multiplex PCR, and TCRdb kept only the in-frame ones, dropping some. Seen here are roughly 140,000 clones, approximately 89% observed once, and the top ten hold roughly 5.5%. The chain couples TRBV5-8 to TRBJ2-5, with TRBD1 matching 10 bases. The source of this sequence is an adult in good health. The sequences come from peripheral blood, collected on day 0 of AZD1222 vaccination. CDR3: CASSKGQGWETQYF. The CDR3 coding sequence is TGTGCCAGCAGCAAGGGACAGGGGTGGGAGACCCAGTACTTC.